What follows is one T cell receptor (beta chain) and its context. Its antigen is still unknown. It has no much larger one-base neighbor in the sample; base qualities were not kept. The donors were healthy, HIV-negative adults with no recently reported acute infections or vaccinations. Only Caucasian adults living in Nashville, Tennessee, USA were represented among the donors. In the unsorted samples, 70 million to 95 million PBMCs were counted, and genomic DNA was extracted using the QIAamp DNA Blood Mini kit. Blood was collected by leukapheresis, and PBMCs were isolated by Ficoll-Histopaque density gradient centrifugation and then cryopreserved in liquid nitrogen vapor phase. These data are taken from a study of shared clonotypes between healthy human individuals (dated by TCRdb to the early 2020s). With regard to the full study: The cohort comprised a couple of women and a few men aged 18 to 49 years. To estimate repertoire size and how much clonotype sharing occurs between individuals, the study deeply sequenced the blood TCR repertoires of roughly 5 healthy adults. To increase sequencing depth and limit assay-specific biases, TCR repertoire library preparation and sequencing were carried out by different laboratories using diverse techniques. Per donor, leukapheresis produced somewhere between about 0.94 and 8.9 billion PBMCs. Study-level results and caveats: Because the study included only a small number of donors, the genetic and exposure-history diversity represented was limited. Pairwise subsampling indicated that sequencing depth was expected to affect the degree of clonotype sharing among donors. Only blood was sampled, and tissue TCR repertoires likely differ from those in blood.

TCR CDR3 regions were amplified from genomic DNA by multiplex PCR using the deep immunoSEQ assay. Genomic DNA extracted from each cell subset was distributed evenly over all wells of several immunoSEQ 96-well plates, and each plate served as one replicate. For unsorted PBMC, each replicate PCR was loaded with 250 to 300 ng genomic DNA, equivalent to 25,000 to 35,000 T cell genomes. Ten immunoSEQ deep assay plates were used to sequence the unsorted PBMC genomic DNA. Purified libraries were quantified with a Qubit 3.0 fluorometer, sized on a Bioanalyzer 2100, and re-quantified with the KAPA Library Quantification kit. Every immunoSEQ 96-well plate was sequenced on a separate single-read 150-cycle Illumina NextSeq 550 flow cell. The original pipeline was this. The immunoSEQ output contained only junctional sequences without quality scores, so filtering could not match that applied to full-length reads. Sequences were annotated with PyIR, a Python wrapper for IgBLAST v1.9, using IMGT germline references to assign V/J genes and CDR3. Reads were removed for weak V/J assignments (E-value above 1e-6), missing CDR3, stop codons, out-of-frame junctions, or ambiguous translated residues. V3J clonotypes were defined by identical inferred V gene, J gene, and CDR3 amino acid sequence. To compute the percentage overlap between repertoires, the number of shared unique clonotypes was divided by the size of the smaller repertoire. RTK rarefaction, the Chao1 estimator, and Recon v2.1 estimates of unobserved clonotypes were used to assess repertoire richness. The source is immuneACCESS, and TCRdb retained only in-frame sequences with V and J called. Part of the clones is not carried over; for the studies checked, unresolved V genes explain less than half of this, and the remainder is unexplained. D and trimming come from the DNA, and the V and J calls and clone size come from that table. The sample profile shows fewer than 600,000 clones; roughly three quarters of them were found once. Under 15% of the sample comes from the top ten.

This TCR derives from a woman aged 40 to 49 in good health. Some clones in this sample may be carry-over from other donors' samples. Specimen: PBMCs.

CDR3 reads: CASSIGTNQPQHF. In nucleotide form, the sequence is TGTGCCAGCAGCATAGGGACGAATCAGCCCCAGCATTTT. This chain joins TRBV6-6 to TRBJ1-5; possibly the D gene is TRBD1, per 5 matching bases. Trimming costs V 6 bases and J 4 bases, and their ends lie 10 bases apart. The germline V gene (reference sequence) sets CDR1 to MNHNY and CDR2 to SVGAGI. Taken from cysteine to phenylalanine, the CDR3 has 13 residues. The only DNA kept is the CDR3, 39 bases in frame from the first base.